What follows are 23 T cell receptor beta chains derived from one specimen sequenced in a study of control samples from healthy donors and cancer patients. Some clones are missing from TCRdb's copy, which holds only in-frame ones; the method was immunoSEQ multiplex PCR. Among 130,000 or so clones listed, approximately 89% were seen once. The specimen was PBMCs. The receptors here all came from a man aged 50 to 59 with head and neck cancer.

This clone appeared a single time. The chain links TRBV11-1 to TRBJ2-7; D is perhaps TRBD2 (6 bases). Per germline, CDR1 SGHAT and CDR2 FQDESV (reference sequence). Between the trimmed V and J ends, which lost 5 bases and 6 bases, there was a span of 23 bases. CDR3 length: 16 residues. The CDR3 nucleotides are TGTGCCAGCAGCCTTCGCCCGGGACTTTGGCCCCTCGAGCAGTACTTC. Its translation: CASSLRPGLWPLEQYF.

The chain has TRBV4-1 and TRBJ1-1; 9 nucleotides match TRBD1. Germline V gives CDR1 MGHRA, CDR2 YSYEKL. CDR3 length: 14 amino acids. V lost 9 bases and J lost 1; bases outside the gene matches: 6. CDR3 coding DNA: TGCGCCAGTCAACCGGGACAGGGGAACACTGAAGCTTTCTTT. This encodes CASQPGQGNTEAFF.

The chain is built from TRBV19 and TRBJ1-5, with a weak D call TRBD1 (5 bases). V gave up 0 bases and J gave up 0 bases, with 12 bases separating them. The CDR3 extends over 17 amino acids. The germline gives CDR1 LNHDA, CDR2 SQIVND (reference sequence). The CDR3 region has the DNA TGTGCCAGTAGTATAGATTTCAGGGTTCATAGCAATCAGCCCCAGCATTTT. Translation gives CASSIDFRVHSNQPQHF.

V and J are TRBV28 and TRBJ1-2, with TRBD1 as a possible D gene (5 bases). CDR3 length: 12 residues. In germline, CDR1 is MDHEN, CDR2 SYDVKM. Trimming removed 5 bases from V and 4 bases from J, with 8 bases in between. The CDR3 protein is CASSRGGYGYTF. The CDR3 DNA is TGTGCCAGCAGTAGGGGCGGCTATGGCTACACCTTC.

The gene calls are TRBV29-1 and TRBJ2-7; tentative D call: TRBD1 (5 bases). The ends were cut back, 8 bases at V and 0 bases at J, with 14 bases in the middle. Germline V gene data show CDR1 as SQVTM and CDR2 as ANQGSEA. The CDR3 is 13 residues long. The CDR3 coding sequence is TGCAGCTTCTCAGGGATGGGCTCCTACGAGCAGTACTTC. The encoded protein is CSFSGMGSYEQYF.

The genes are TRBV9 and TRBJ1-2, with TRBD1 as a possible D gene (6 bases). Trimming stripped 3 bases from V and 1 base from J, with 22 bases between. This CDR3 is built from 18 residues. Germline CDR1 and CDR2: SGDLS and YYNGEE. The CDR3: CASSAPYLDSPNNYGYTF. The CDR3 coding sequence is TGTGCCAGCAGCGCACCATACCTGGACAGTCCCAATAACTATGGCTACACCTTC.

The chain joins TRBV9 to TRBJ1-6; 8 bases align to TRBD1. The V segment lost 7 bases and the J segment 6 bases; nucleotides outside the gene matches: 9. The germline V gene encodes CDR1 SGDLS and CDR2 YYNGEE. The CDR3 is 15 amino acids. Written as DNA, the CDR3 is TGTGCCAGCTCAACCCGGGACAGGTTTAATTCACCCCTCCACTTT. This sequence encodes CASSTRDRFNSPLHF.

The V call is TRBV9, the J call TRBJ1-4; possible D gene TRBD1, 6 bases. The CDR3 covers 16 residues. Germline-derived CDR1 and CDR2 are SGDLS and YYNGEE. The germline V and J ends were trimmed by 4 bases and 0 bases, with 13 bases remaining between them. In nucleotides, the CDR3 is TGTGCCAGCAGCCCTGGACAGTTAGCAACTAATGAAAAACTGTTTTTT. Translating gives CASSPGQLATNEKLFF.

This chain joins TRBV14 and TRBJ2-7; 7 bases align to TRBD1. Looked up from germline, CDR1 is SGHDN and CDR2 is FVKESK. This CDR3 is 15 amino acids long. The V and J ends lost 3 bases and 1 base, in that order; junction bases with no gene match: 6. The CDR3 bases are TGTGCCAGCAGCCACAGCCCGGACAGGTCCTACGAGCAGTACTTC. Translating gives CASSHSPDRSYEQYF.

The rearrangement uses TRBV5-1 and TRBJ2-1; TRBD1 matches at 9 bases. This CDR3 is 15 amino acids long. V was clipped by 2 bases and J by 7 bases; unmatched bases: 7. Germline-derived CDR1 and CDR2 are SGHRS and YFSETQ. The CDR3 DNA reads TGCGCCAGCAGCTTAGGACAGGGGATGTTAAATGAGCAGTTCTTC. It translates to CASSLGQGMLNEQFF.

This clone appeared a single time. The sample holds other DNA sequences that translate to the same CDR3. V and J are TRBV24-1 and TRBJ2-1, with 7 nucleotides matching TRBD1. The CDR3 totals 14 residues. After removal of 6 bases from V and 7 bases from J, the junction contained 8 bases not matched to a gene. Germline V gene data show CDR1 as KGHDR and CDR2 as SFDVKD. CDR3 bases: TGTGCCACCAGTAGGGGGCTGGCGACGAATGAGCAGTTCTTC. It translates to CATSRGLATNEQFF.

The chain carries TRBV2 and TRBJ1-5, with D maybe TRBD1 (5 bases). V lost 0 bases to trimming and J lost 7 bases, with 19 bases between them. The CDR3 loop spans 17 amino acids. CDR1 SNHLY and CDR2 FYNNEI come from the germline V gene. The CDR3 DNA is TGTGCCAGCAGTGAAGCGCGGGGACCCACCGCCAGCCAGCCCCAGCATTTT. Translated, it gives CASSEARGPTASQPQHF.

The count of this clone is one. This rearrangement joins TRBV11-2 to TRBJ2-5; no firm D call. Germline V gene lookup returns CDR1 SGHAT and CDR2 FQNNGV. This CDR3 region has 11 residues. V was shortened by 5 bases and J by 10 bases, with 11 bases between the two germline ends. CDR3 in DNA: TGTGCCAGCAGCCACTCTAAGGGCCAGTACTTC. Its translation: CASSHSKGQYF.

In DNA form, the CDR3 reads TGTGCCAGCAGTTTACCCCTCCCTTACGAGCAGTACTTC. Protein: CASSLPLPYEQYF. The gene calls are TRBV27 and TRBJ2-7; no definite D call. The CDR3 covers 13 residues. Trimming took 2 bases from V and 4 from J, leaving 9 bases between them. The germline V gene has CDR1 MNHEY and CDR2 SMNVEV (reference sequence).

The gene calls are TRBV5-1 and TRBJ2-1; possible D gene TRBD1, 6 bases. Germline V gene sequence: CDR1 SGHRS, CDR2 YFSETQ. V was trimmed by 4 bases and J by 8 bases, leaving 22 bases between them. The CDR3 runs to 16 residues. CDR3 loop: CASSETGLWKIDEQFF. CDR3 coding DNA: TGCGCCAGCAGCGAGACAGGATTGTGGAAGATCGATGAGCAGTTCTTC.

This clone was observed a few times. V gene TRBV5-1 combines with J gene TRBJ1-2; D may be TRBD1 (6 bases). V was pared by 0 bases and J by 2 bases, with 14 bases between. The CDR3 sequence is 16 residues long. CDR1 is SGHRS and CDR2 is YFSETQ in the germline V gene. In DNA, the CDR3 is TGCGCCAGCAGCTTGGCCCAGGGGCGCAGGAACTATGGCTACACCTTC. It encodes CASSLAQGRRNYGYTF.

In this sample, this clone turned up once. The chain uses TRBV28 and TRBJ1-2, with a weak D call TRBD1 (5 bases). This CDR3 comprises 12 residues. The germline gives CDR1 MDHEN, CDR2 SYDVKM. V was clipped by 9 bases and J by 7 bases, with 15 bases between them. For the CDR3, the DNA is TGTGCCAGTTTCGAAGGGGTCACTGGCTACACCTTC. It specifies CASFEGVTGYTF.

The chain combines TRBV27 with TRBJ2-7; 9 bases match TRBD1. The CDR3 is made up of 15 amino acids. Germline loops: CDR1 MNHEY, CDR2 SMNVEV (reference sequence). V gave up 6 bases and J gave up 1 base; unmatched junction bases: 7. The CDR3 DNA reads TGTGCCAGCAGCATGGACAGGGGATATTCCTACGAGCAGTACTTC. Protein sequence: CASSMDRGYSYEQYF.

The rearrangement uses TRBV20-1 and TRBJ2-3; no reliable D call. The CDR3 sequence is 13 residues long. In germline, CDR1 is DFQATT, CDR2 SNEGSKA (reference sequence). Trimming pared 3 bases from V and 3 bases from J, leaving 10 bases between. CDR3 loop: CSASWAVTDTQYF. The CDR3 DNA reads as TGCAGTGCTAGTTGGGCGGTGACAGATACGCAGTATTTT.

The rearrangement uses TRBV27 and TRBJ1-1, with 8 bases aligning to TRBD1. The CDR3 is 16 amino acids. The J segment lost 3 bases and the V segment lost 5 bases, leaving 11 bases of the junction unmatched. Germline CDR1 MNHEY, CDR2 SMNVEV (reference sequence). The CDR3 loop is CASSPETGAPYTEAFF. DNA of the CDR3: TGTGCCAGCAGTCCGGAGACAGGGGCGCCGTACACTGAAGCTTTCTTT.

This rearrangement joins TRBV28 to TRBJ2-5; D not certain. V lost 7 bases to trimming and J lost 8 bases, with 14 bases between them. The CDR3 loop spans 12 amino acids. The V gene's germline CDR1 is MDHEN and CDR2 SYDVKM. The CDR3 region is CASKPGGFTQYF. DNA of the CDR3: TGTGCCAGCAAACCAGGTGGCTTCACCCAGTACTTC.

This clone showed up just a few times. This sequence joins TRBV4-1 and TRBJ2-1; 7 bases fit TRBD1. There are 13 residues in the CDR3. Germline V CDR1 and CDR2: MGHRA, YSYEKL. The V segment lost 4 bases and the J segment 3 bases; nucleotides outside the gene matches: 0. In nucleotides, the CDR3 is TGCGCCAGCAGCCGGGACAGCTACAATGAGCAGTTCTTC. It is translated as CASSRDSYNEQFF.

J is TRBJ1-6 and V is TRBV6-5, with unresolved D. The CDR3 has 14 residues. Germline CDR1 and CDR2: MNHEY and SVGAGI. The germline V and J ends were trimmed by 6 bases and 0 bases, with 6 bases remaining between them. DNA for the CDR3: TGTGCCAGCAGGTGGAGCTCCTATAATTCACCCCTCCACTTT. This encodes CASRWSSYNSPLHF.